A selection of T cell receptor beta chains follows, all from one sample in a study of blood T cell repertoires in COVID-19. TCRdb keeps only in-frame clones here, not all; method: immunoSEQ multiplex PCR. The repertoire holds roughly 250,000 clones, with about 88% as singletons. Specimen: peripheral blood. The source of these receptors is a man aged 60 to 75 who had recovered from COVID-19. The conserved cysteine and the conserved F or W are not part of the CDR3 here. The order of the fields is CDR3 protein, V gene, J gene.

CDR3 protein: ASSFRDSFYNEQF; V gene: TRBV9; J gene: TRBJ2-1
CDR3 protein: ATHKTGAGQPQH; V gene: TRBV5-4; J gene: TRBJ1-5
CDR3 protein: ASSPRGGVDTGELF; V gene: TRBV7-9; J gene: TRBJ2-2
CDR3 protein: SASPVRGTEAF; V gene: TRBV20-1; J gene: TRBJ1-1
CDR3 protein: ASRRDINLFNEQF; V gene: TRBV5-1; J gene: TRBJ2-1
CDR3 protein: ASSLDRGYGYT; V gene: TRBV5-5; J gene: TRBJ1-2
CDR3 protein: AISYRTGFGYT; V gene: TRBV10-3; J gene: TRBJ1-2
CDR3 protein: ASSVGLADTQY; V gene: TRBV9; J gene: TRBJ2-3
CDR3 protein: ASSFSGAAKNIQY; V gene: TRBV27; J gene: TRBJ2-4
CDR3 protein: ASSYVAAGTDTQY; V gene: TRBV19; J gene: TRBJ2-3
CDR3 protein: ASGLVGIRDSLNTGELF; V gene: TRBV12-5; J gene: TRBJ2-2
CDR3 protein: ASSQDRSGGAYEQY; V gene: TRBV14; J gene: TRBJ2-7
CDR3 protein: ASSDLSIQTATNEKLF; V gene: TRBV4-1; J gene: TRBJ1-4
CDR3 protein: ASSGGADNQPQH; V gene: TRBV4-1; J gene: TRBJ1-5
CDR3 protein: ASSSDSGGSHSPLH; V gene: TRBV5-1; J gene: TRBJ1-6
CDR3 protein: ASSGGAINTGELF; V gene: TRBV19; J gene: TRBJ2-2
CDR3 protein: ASSALGQMNTEAF; V gene: TRBV9; J gene: TRBJ1-1
CDR3 protein: ASRMTGVTEAF; V gene: TRBV2; J gene: TRBJ1-1
CDR3 protein: ATSNPQGAGETQY; V gene: TRBV15; J gene: TRBJ2-5
CDR3 protein: ASSQGRRAGGNTEAF; V gene: TRBV4-2; J gene: TRBJ1-1
CDR3 protein: ASSVAGGPYEQY; V gene: TRBV9; J gene: TRBJ2-7
CDR3 protein: ASSFGTETYEQY; V gene: TRBV6-4; J gene: TRBJ2-7
CDR3 protein: ASSSWTGVNYGYT; V gene: TRBV27; J gene: TRBJ1-2
CDR3 protein: ASSPTAVATEAF; V gene: TRBV18; J gene: TRBJ1-1
CDR3 protein: SASLSRGRGNEQF; V gene: TRBV20-1; J gene: TRBJ2-1
CDR3 protein: ASSRERDRGEKLF; V gene: TRBV5-6; J gene: TRBJ1-4
CDR3 protein: ANYGDNSYEQY; V gene: TRBV4-1; J gene: TRBJ2-7
CDR3 protein: ASSSIAGGETQY; V gene: TRBV5-1; J gene: TRBJ2-5
CDR3 protein: AWSRGYQREQY; V gene: TRBV30; J gene: TRBJ2-7
CDR3 protein: ASSILGQEQY; V gene: TRBV19; J gene: TRBJ2-7
CDR3 protein: ASSLGAGGMGEAF; V gene: TRBV7-8; J gene: TRBJ1-1
CDR3 protein: ASSIDQGHGALTDTQY; V gene: TRBV19; J gene: TRBJ2-3
CDR3 protein: ASSLRPTGGTTEAF; V gene: TRBV7-8; J gene: TRBJ1-1
CDR3 protein: ASSSGQLQETQY; V gene: TRBV5-1; J gene: TRBJ2-5
CDR3 protein: ASSQERSGGFTDTQY; V gene: TRBV4-2; J gene: TRBJ2-3
CDR3 protein: ASSLGGVPYGYT; V gene: TRBV5-4; J gene: TRBJ1-2
CDR3 protein: ASSVHRSTEAF; V gene: TRBV9; J gene: TRBJ1-1
CDR3 protein: ASSLAPQGAYGYT; V gene: TRBV7-9; J gene: TRBJ1-2
CDR3 protein: ASRAQGESNQPQH; V gene: TRBV6-4; J gene: TRBJ1-5
CDR3 protein: ASSYWGENTEAF; V gene: TRBV6-2/TRBV6-3; J gene: TRBJ1-1
CDR3 protein: ASSSSRLDSEQY; V gene: TRBV7-2; J gene: TRBJ2-7
CDR3 protein: ASSSNPGTSGYEQF; V gene: TRBV5-1; J gene: TRBJ2-1
CDR3 protein: ASSPRSSGGAAYEQY; V gene: TRBV18; J gene: TRBJ2-7
CDR3 protein: ASTNYQGKGSPLH; V gene: TRBV7-2; J gene: TRBJ1-6
CDR3 protein: ASSIETDFNQPQH; V gene: TRBV19; J gene: TRBJ1-5
CDR3 protein: ASSLDREEKLF; V gene: TRBV5-4; J gene: TRBJ1-4
CDR3 protein: ASSWQNYEQY; V gene: TRBV18; J gene: TRBJ2-7
CDR3 protein: ASWDRGKTYEQY; V gene: TRBV5-1; J gene: TRBJ2-7
CDR3 protein: ASRSTGSRGYT; V gene: TRBV27; J gene: TRBJ1-2
CDR3 protein: ASGLALPDRSGYT; V gene: TRBV12-5; J gene: TRBJ1-2
CDR3 protein: ASSPKNTEAF; V gene: TRBV3-1/TRBV3-2; J gene: TRBJ1-1